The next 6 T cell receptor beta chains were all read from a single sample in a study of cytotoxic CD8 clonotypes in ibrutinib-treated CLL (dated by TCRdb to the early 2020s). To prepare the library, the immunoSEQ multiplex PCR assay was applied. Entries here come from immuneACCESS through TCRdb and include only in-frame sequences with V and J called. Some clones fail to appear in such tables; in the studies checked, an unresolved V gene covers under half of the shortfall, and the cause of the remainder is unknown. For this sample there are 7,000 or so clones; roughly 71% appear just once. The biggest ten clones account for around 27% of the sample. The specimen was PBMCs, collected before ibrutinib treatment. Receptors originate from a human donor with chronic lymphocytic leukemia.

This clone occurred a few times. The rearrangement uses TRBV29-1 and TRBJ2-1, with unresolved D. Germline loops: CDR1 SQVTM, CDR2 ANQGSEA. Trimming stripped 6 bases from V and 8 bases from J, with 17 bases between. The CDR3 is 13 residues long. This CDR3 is CSVVRRSMDEQFF. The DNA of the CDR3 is TGCAGCGTAGTCCGACGGTCCATGGATGAGCAGTTCTTC.

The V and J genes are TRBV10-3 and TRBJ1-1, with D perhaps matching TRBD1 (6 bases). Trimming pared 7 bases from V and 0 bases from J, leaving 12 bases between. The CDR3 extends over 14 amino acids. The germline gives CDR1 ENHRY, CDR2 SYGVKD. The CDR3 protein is CAITSDRLNTEAFF. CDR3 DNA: TGTGCCATCACTTCAGACAGGCTGAACACTGAAGCTTTCTTT.

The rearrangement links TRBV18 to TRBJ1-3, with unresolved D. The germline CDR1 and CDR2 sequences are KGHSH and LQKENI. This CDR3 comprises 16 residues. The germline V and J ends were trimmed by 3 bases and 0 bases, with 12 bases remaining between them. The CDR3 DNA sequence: TGTGCCAGCTCACCTAAGGCCTCGGTCTCTGGAAACACCATATATTTT. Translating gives CASSPKASVSGNTIYF.

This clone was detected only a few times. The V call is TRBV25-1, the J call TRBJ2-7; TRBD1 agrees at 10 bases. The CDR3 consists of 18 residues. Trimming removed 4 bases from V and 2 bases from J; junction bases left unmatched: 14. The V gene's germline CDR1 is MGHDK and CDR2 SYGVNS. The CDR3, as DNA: TGTGCCAGCAGTGCCCTCGGGACAGGGGAAACCCCCGCCTACGAGCAGTACTTC. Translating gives CASSALGTGETPAYEQYF.

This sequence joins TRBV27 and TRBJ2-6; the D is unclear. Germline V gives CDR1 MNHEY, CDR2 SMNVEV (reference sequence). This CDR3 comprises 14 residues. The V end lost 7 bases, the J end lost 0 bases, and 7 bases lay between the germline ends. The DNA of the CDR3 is TGTGCCAGCAAGACAAGCTCTGGGGCCAACGTCCTGACTTTC. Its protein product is CASKTSSGANVLTF.

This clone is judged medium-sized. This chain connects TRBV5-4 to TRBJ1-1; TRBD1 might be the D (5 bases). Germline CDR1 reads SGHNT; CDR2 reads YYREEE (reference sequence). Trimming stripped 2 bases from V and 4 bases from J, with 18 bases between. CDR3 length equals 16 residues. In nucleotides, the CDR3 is TGTGCCAGCAGCTTTGGATCGAGGGGAGGGCGCACTGAAGCTTTCTTT. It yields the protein CASSFGSRGGRTEAFF.